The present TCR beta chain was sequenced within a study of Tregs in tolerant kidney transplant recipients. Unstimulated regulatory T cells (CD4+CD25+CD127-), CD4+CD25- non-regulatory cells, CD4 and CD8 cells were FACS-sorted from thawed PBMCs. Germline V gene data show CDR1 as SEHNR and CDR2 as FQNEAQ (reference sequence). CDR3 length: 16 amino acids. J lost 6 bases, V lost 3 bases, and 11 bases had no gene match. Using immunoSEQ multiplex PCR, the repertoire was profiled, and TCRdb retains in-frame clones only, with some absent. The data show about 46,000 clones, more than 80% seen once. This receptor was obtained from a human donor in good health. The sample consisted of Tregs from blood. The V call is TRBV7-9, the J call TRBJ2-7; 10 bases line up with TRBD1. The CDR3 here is CASSFRTGGGEGEQYF. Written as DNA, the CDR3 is TGTGCCAGCAGCTTTAGGACAGGGGGGGGTGAAGGCGAGCAGTACTTC.